One and the same sample provided the 24 T cell receptor beta chains below, sequenced in a study of T cells in Graves' hyperthyroidism and ophthalmopathy. RNA transcripts gave rise to amplified TCR beta CDR3 regions. Using the HTBI primer set, a first-round RT-PCR was run on the TCR CDR3. TCRdb processed the multiplex PCR reads anew with MiXCR; each CDR3 protein has one entry. The data show roughly 640,000 distinct CDR3 sequences, 16% seen once. Sequencing input: blood. The receptors stem from a woman aged 40 to 49 with Graves' ophthalmopathy.

The chain employs TRBV11-2 and TRBJ1-6, with 8 bases identical to TRBD1. After removal of 3 bases from V and 10 bases from J, the junction contained 17 bases not matched to a gene. Per the germline V gene, CDR1 is SGHAT and CDR2 is FQNNGV. This CDR3 spans 18 amino acids. The CDR3 protein is CASSLVGLGQALMSPLHF. Written as DNA, the CDR3 is TGTGCCAGCAGCTTGGTCGGGCTGGGACAGGCTTTAATGTCACCCCTCCACTTT.

As regards this clonotype: The junction departs from germline at one end; a sequencing error may be responsible. The V and J genes are TRBV5-1 and TRBJ2-5; 7 nucleotides align to TRBD1. The CDR3 runs to 13 residues. Germline V gives CDR1 SGHRS, CDR2 YFSETQ. The DNA of the CDR3 is TGTGCCAGCAGCTTAGGGACAGATGAGACCCAGTACTTC. As protein: CASSLGTDETQYF.

This clonotype has only a few counts. The V call is TRBV9, the J call TRBJ1-1; 10 bases map to TRBD1. The CDR3 length is 15 residues. J was trimmed by 4 bases and V by 3 bases; bases with no gene match: 6. Germline loops: CDR1 SGDLS, CDR2 YYNGEE. The CDR3 nucleotides read TGTGCCAGCAGCGCGGAGACAGGGGGCTTCACTGAAGCTTTCTTT. Protein sequence: CASSAETGGFTEAFF.

This clonotype appeared many times. This rearrangement joins TRBV7-2 to TRBJ2-7, with D tentatively TRBD2 (6 bases). Trimming stripped 2 bases from V and 7 bases from J, with 12 bases between. Per the germline V gene, CDR1 is SGHTA and CDR2 is FQGNSA. The CDR3 has 13 residues. CDR3 amino acids: CASSLWREGEQYF. The CDR3 DNA reads as TGTGCCAGCAGCTTATGGCGGGAAGGAGAGCAGTACTTC. The whole variable domain, filled in from reference TRBV7-2 and TRBJ2-7, reads GAGVSQSPSNKVTEKGKDVELRCDPISGHTALYWYRQSLGQGLEFLIYFQGNSAPDKSGLPSDRFSAERTGGSVSTLTIQRTQQEDSAVYLCASSLWREGEQYFGPGTRLTVT.

This clonotype was found many times. The CDR3 sequence is CASSFGSGKMNEQFF. CDR3 sequence (DNA): TGTGCCAGCAGTTTTGGTAGCGGGAAAATGAATGAGCAGTTCTTC. This sequence joins TRBV28 and TRBJ2-1; 8 positions match TRBD2. Trimming took 3 bases from V and 7 from J; bases not matched to a gene: 8. The CDR3 has 15 amino acids. The germline V gene encodes CDR1 MDHEN and CDR2 SYDVKM.

This clonotype was counted many times. The rearrangement joins TRBV5-1 to TRBJ2-3; 9 bases match TRBD1. Looked up from germline, CDR1 is SGHRS and CDR2 is YFSETQ. Trimming cost V 3 bases and J 5 bases; bases outside gene matches: 10. The CDR3 has 16 residues. The CDR3 loop reads CASSSGQGGMGDTQYF. CDR3 DNA sequence: TGCGCCAGCAGCTCGGGACAGGGAGGAATGGGAGATACGCAGTATTTT.

Ten or more counts support this clonotype. The chain has TRBV6-5 and TRBJ1-4; D is possibly TRBD1 (5 bases). The CDR3 extends over 15 amino acids. Trimming took 2 bases from V and 2 from J, leaving 9 bases between them. Germline CDR1 and CDR2: MNHEY and SVGAGI. CDR3 in DNA: TGTGCCAGCAGTTACGGGGGGTTGACTAATGAAAAACTGTTTTTT. This codes for CASSYGGLTNEKLFF.

This clonotype has at least ten counts. The gene calls are TRBV2 and TRBJ1-4; D gene unclear. The CDR3 is made up of 13 amino acids. Trimming took off 7 bases at V and 2 bases at J, with 8 bases between the two ends. From germline, CDR1 is SNHLY and CDR2 FYNNEI. Written as DNA, the CDR3 is TGTGCCAGCAACGATGGGACTAATGAAAAACTGTTTTTT. This translates into CASNDGTNEKLFF.

This clonotype was counted at least ten times. This chain joins TRBV5-1 and TRBJ1-6; D possibly corresponds to TRBD1 (6 bases). Trimming pared 0 bases from V and 7 bases from J, leaving 11 bases between. Germline V gene data show CDR1 as SGHRS and CDR2 as YFSETQ. CDR3 length: 15 residues. The CDR3 here is CASSLGAGANSPLHF. DNA of the CDR3: TGCGCCAGCAGCTTGGGAGCGGGGGCCAATTCACCCCTCCACTTT.

The CDR3 DNA reads as TGTGCCAGCAGCTTGGGGGGGCCTACGAAACAAGAGACCCAGTACTTC. It translates to CASSLGGPTKQETQYF. The V call is TRBV7-2, the J call TRBJ2-5; the D gene is possibly TRBD2 (7 bases). The CDR3 extends over 16 amino acids. Germline V gene data show CDR1 as SGHTA and CDR2 as FQGNSA. Trimming removed 3 bases from V and 2 bases from J, with 16 bases in between.

The sample holds many counts of this clonotype. This chain links TRBV20-1 with TRBJ1-1; no reliable D call. The CDR3 is 13 amino acids. V was clipped by 1 base and J by 1 base, with 7 bases between them. Germline CDR1 is DFQATT and CDR2 is SNEGSKA (reference sequence). This chain's CDR3 is CSARVRGNTEAFF. The CDR3 DNA is TGCAGTGCTAGAGTCCGGGGGAACACTGAAGCTTTCTTT.

This clonotype was seen many times. The chain joins TRBV6-1 to TRBJ1-2, with TRBD1 matching 8 bases. Losses at the gene ends were 4 bases for V and 8 bases for J; bases not matched to a gene: 9. Germline V gives CDR1 MNHNS, CDR2 SASEGT. The CDR3 consists of 14 residues. CDR3 amino acids: CASSGGTGSRGYTF. CDR3 in DNA: TGTGCCAGCAGTGGGGGGACAGGTTCGAGAGGCTACACCTTC.

V usage is TRBV7-2 and J usage is TRBJ2-3, with 8 bases that match TRBD2. Germline V CDR1 and CDR2: SGHTA, FQGNSA. There are 17 residues in the CDR3. The V segment lost 1 base and the J segment 2 bases; nucleotides outside the gene matches: 8. The DNA for the CDR3 is TGTGCCAGCAGCTTAGGTATAGCGGGACAACTCACAGATACGCAGTATTTT. Its protein is CASSLGIAGQLTDTQYF.

This clonotype showed up many times. The V call is TRBV2, the J call TRBJ2-1; D is unclear. CDR3 length equals 14 residues. Trimming stripped 6 bases from V and 0 bases from J, with 9 bases between. Looked up from germline, CDR1 is SNHLY and CDR2 is FYNNEI. CDR3 protein: CASSPFSSYNEQFF. The DNA of the CDR3 is TGTGCCAGCAGCCCCTTTAGCTCCTACAATGAGCAGTTCTTC.

The genes are TRBV6-1 and TRBJ2-3; 7 positions match TRBD1. With 7 bases clipped from V and 0 bases from J, the junction kept 4 bases outside the gene matches. Looked up from germline, CDR1 is MNHNS and CDR2 is SASEGT. The CDR3 runs 14 residues. Here the CDR3 DNA reads TGTGCCAGCAAACCGACAGGGAGCACAGATACGCAGTATTTT. Translation gives CASKPTGSTDTQYF.

This clonotype was detected ten times or more. The V and J genes are TRBV7-9 and TRBJ2-7; maybe TRBD2 (5 bases). This CDR3 has 17 residues. Germline-derived CDR1 and CDR2 are SEHNR and FQNEAQ (reference sequence). Trimming left V 1 base short and J 3 bases short, with 19 bases between. The CDR3 region is CASSLGGEWGVDYEQYF. CDR3 bases: TGTGCCAGCAGCTTAGGAGGAGAATGGGGAGTGGACTACGAGCAGTACTTC.

The chain is built from TRBV3-1 and TRBJ1-5; perhaps TRBD1 as D (6 bases). Germline V gives CDR1 LGHDT, CDR2 YNNKEL (reference sequence). The CDR3 runs to 14 residues. V lost 4 bases to trimming and J lost 7 bases, with 14 bases between them. The CDR3 protein is CASSPDSGIQPQHF. CDR3 nucleotide sequence: TGTGCCAGCAGCCCGGACAGCGGAATACAGCCCCAGCATTTT.

This clonotype was seen only a few times. CDR3 loop: CASSYGTGTQVSEAFF. The CDR3, as DNA: TGTGCCAGCAGTTACGGGACAGGGACTCAGGTGTCTGAAGCTTTCTTT. The genes are TRBV6-6 and TRBJ1-1; 9 bases fit TRBD1. The CDR3 loop spans 16 amino acids. The ends lost 2 bases at V and 6 bases at J; junction bases unmatched: 10. CDR1 is MNHNY and CDR2 is SVGAGI in the germline V gene (reference sequence).

This clonotype was observed at least ten times. The chain couples TRBV3-1 to TRBJ2-1; TRBD2 matches 9 bases. J lost 7 bases, V lost 4 bases, and 5 bases had no gene match. Per germline, CDR1 LGHDT and CDR2 YNNKEL (reference sequence). The CDR3 has 14 residues. The CDR3 DNA sequence: TGTGCCAGCAGCCTCCGGACTAGCGAGAATGAGCAGTTCTTC. As protein: CASSLRTSENEQFF.

This clonotype was seen only a few times. CDR3 nucleotide sequence: TGCGCCAGCAGCTTGGAGGGGTTAACCTACGAGCAGTACTTC. This sequence encodes CASSLEGLTYEQYF. This chain joins TRBV5-1 and TRBJ2-7; perhaps TRBD1 as D (5 bases). The CDR3 loop spans 14 amino acids. The V end was cut by 0 bases, the J end by 2 bases, with 9 bases between. CDR1 SGHRS and CDR2 YFSETQ come from the germline V gene.

This clonotype was observed at least ten times. V gene TRBV7-8 combines with J gene TRBJ1-1; 7 bases are a match to TRBD1. The CDR3 has 15 amino acids. Unmatched junction bases numbered 10, after V lost 3 bases and J lost 6 bases. Germline V gene lookup returns CDR1 SGHVS and CDR2 FQNEAQ. CDR3 protein: CASSFDTGVVAEAFF. The CDR3 coding sequence is TGTGCCAGCAGCTTCGATACAGGGGTGGTGGCTGAAGCTTTCTTT.

This clonotype has a handful of counts. The chain recombines TRBV5-1 with TRBJ2-3; TRBD1 is a possible D gene (6 bases). Germline loops: CDR1 SGHRS, CDR2 YFSETQ. There are 16 residues in the CDR3. V lost 3 bases and J 2 bases, leaving 16 bases between the germline ends. The CDR3 coding sequence is TGCGCCAGCAGCTCCCAGGGGACCTTTGACACAGATACGCAGTATTTT. Its translation is CASSSQGTFDTDTQYF.

This clonotype was detected ten times or more. V and J are TRBV5-1 and TRBJ2-1; 7 bases map to TRBD2. The CDR3 is 15 residues long. J was trimmed by 4 bases and V by 3 bases; bases with no gene match: 7. The V gene's germline CDR1 is SGHRS and CDR2 YFSETQ. CDR3 nucleotide sequence: TGCGCCAGCAGCTCGGGGGGAGGTCCTTACAATGAGCAGTTCTTC. Residues: CASSSGGGPYNEQFF.

The chain links TRBV6-1 to TRBJ1-5; 10 bases fit TRBD1. The V gene's germline CDR1 is MNHNS and CDR2 SASEGT. The CDR3 contains 17 residues. V shed 5 bases and J 0 bases; nucleotides not matched to a gene: 7. The CDR3 spells CASSRGQGDVSNQPQHF. CDR3 DNA sequence: TGTGCCAGCAGTAGAGGACAGGGGGATGTTAGCAATCAGCCCCAGCATTTT.